Each of the 19 T cell receptor beta chains below was sequenced from the same sample in a study of radiotherapy plus CTLA-4 blockade in lung cancer. Generated by immunoSEQ multiplex PCR, the TCRdb table keeps only in-frame clones and is missing some. There are 85,000 to 100,000 clones in the sample; 85% to 90% occur only once, and 15% to 20% lies in the top ten. This specimen was peripheral blood, taken from a patient treated with radiotherapy plus ipilimumab. The receptors stem from a human donor with non-small cell lung cancer that progressed on radiotherapy plus ipilimumab.

The chain recombines TRBV30 with TRBJ1-1; D not resolved. V shed 2 bases and J shed 5 bases, with 15 bases lying between them. Germline CDR1 is GTSNPN and CDR2 is SVGIG (reference sequence). CDR3 size: 14 residues. The CDR3 DNA sequence: TGTGCCTGGAGTAGTATAAGCCCCGGGACTGAAGCTTTCTTT. It translates to CAWSSISPGTEAFF.

The chain carries TRBV28 and TRBJ1-5; the D is unclear. V lost 1 base and J lost 6, with 13 bases in between. The CDR3 consists of 15 residues. Germline V CDR1 and CDR2: MDHEN, SYDVKM. The CDR3 is CASSLLNLSGQPQHF. CDR3 in DNA: TGTGCCAGCAGTTTATTAAACCTGTCGGGTCAGCCCCAGCATTTT.

The CDR3 is CASSAGLAGGSTDTQYF. In DNA, the CDR3 is TGCGCCAGCAGCGCGGGACTAGCGGGAGGTAGCACAGATACGCAGTATTTT. This chain links TRBV5-1 with TRBJ2-3; 15 bases agree with TRBD2. V was clipped by 4 bases and J by 0 bases; unmatched bases: 3. The CDR3 contains 17 residues. CDR1 SGHRS and CDR2 YFSETQ come from the germline V gene.

Only a few counts were recorded for this clone. The chain is built from TRBV18 and TRBJ1-1; D gene ambiguous. This CDR3 has 12 residues. The V end lost 0 bases, the J end lost 1 base, and 0 bases lay between the germline ends. Per the germline V gene, CDR1 is KGHSH and CDR2 is LQKENI. CDR3 region: CASSPPNTEAFF. CDR3 in DNA: TGTGCCAGCTCACCACCGAACACTGAAGCTTTCTTT.

This clone was observed once. The rearrangement joins TRBV15 to TRBJ2-3, with 7 bases identical to TRBD2. Looked up from germline, CDR1 is LNHNV and CDR2 is YYDKDF (reference sequence). The CDR3 loop spans 17 amino acids. The V gene end was trimmed by 0 bases and the J gene end by 4 bases; junction bases not matched to a gene: 10. CDR3 amino acids: CATSREGAGTPSDTQYF. The CDR3, as DNA: TGTGCCACCAGCAGAGAGGGAGCGGGGACCCCTTCAGATACGCAGTATTTT.

The chain couples TRBV11-3 to TRBJ1-1; D is ambiguous. CDR3 size: 12 residues. V lost 5 bases and J lost 5, with 9 bases in between. Looked up from germline, CDR1 is SGHNT and CDR2 is YENEEA. CDR3 sequence reads: CASSLSKTEAFF. CDR3 nucleotides: TGTGCCAGCAGCCTAAGTAAGACTGAAGCTTTCTTT.

This chain connects TRBV5-6 to TRBJ2-5; TRBD2 matches 11 bases. V lost 1 base, J lost 5 bases, and 10 bases stayed unmatched. Germline V CDR1 and CDR2: SGHDT, YYEEEE. The CDR3 has 17 residues. CDR3 in amino acids: CASSLRTSGLIEETQYF. The DNA for the CDR3 is TGTGCCAGCAGCTTGAGGACTAGCGGGCTGATAGAGGAGACCCAGTACTTC.

J is TRBJ2-3 and V is TRBV6-1; D is ambiguous. The germline CDR1 and CDR2 sequences are MNHNS and SASEGT. The ends were cut back, 7 bases at V and 6 bases at J, with 11 bases in the middle. This CDR3 is built from 12 residues. This CDR3 reads CASIADGDTQYF. The DNA for the CDR3 is TGTGCCAGCATAGCAGACGGGGATACGCAGTATTTT.

The chain has TRBV9 and TRBJ1-2, with 9 nucleotides matching TRBD1. The CDR3 length is 14 residues. Germline lookup yields CDR1 SGDLS and CDR2 YYNGEE. V shed 4 bases, J shed 8 bases, and the junction held 9 bases outside the gene matches. CDR3 in DNA: TGTGCCAGCAGCCCGGGACAGGGTATATTCGGCTACACCTTC. As protein: CASSPGQGIFGYTF.

This rearrangement joins TRBV11-3 to TRBJ2-5; 8 bases fit TRBD1. The J call may not be correct, given that the DNA end is closer to TRBJ2-7. The CDR3 contains 14 residues. Germline V gene data show CDR1 as SGHNT and CDR2 as YENEEA. CDR3 in DNA: TGTGCCAGCAGCCCCGGACAGGGATCCTACGAGCAGTACTTC. Residues: CASSPGQGSYEQYF.

This clone was detected a few times. V gene TRBV6-5 combines with J gene TRBJ1-1, with TRBD1 identical over 7 bases. CDR3 length: 14 amino acids. Unmatched junction bases numbered 11, after V lost 6 bases and J lost 7 bases. Looked up from germline, CDR1 is MNHEY and CDR2 is SVGAGI. The CDR3 DNA follows: TGTGCCAGCAGCCAGACAGGGAATTTAGTTGAAGCTTTCTTT. Translated, it gives CASSQTGNLVEAFF.

The rearrangement uses TRBV10-3 and TRBJ1-1, with a tentative D call TRBD1 (5 bases). CDR3 length equals 15 residues. Germline-derived CDR1 and CDR2 are ENHRY and SYGVKD. Trimming stripped 3 bases from V and 7 bases from J, with 18 bases between. CDR3 residues: CAISEPLTRGVEAFF. Here the CDR3 DNA reads TGTGCCATCAGTGAACCGCTAACCCGGGGCGTTGAAGCTTTCTTT.

The chain has TRBV7-8 and TRBJ2-7; no clear D. The CDR3 consists of 12 residues. Germline-derived CDR1 and CDR2 are SGHVS and FQNEAQ. Trimming took off 3 bases at V and 2 bases at J, with 5 bases between the two ends. The CDR3 loop is CASSFGTYEQYF. Written as DNA, the CDR3 is TGTGCCAGCAGCTTTGGGACCTACGAGCAGTACTTC. Using reference TRBV7-8 and TRBJ2-7 for the parts outside the CDR3, the full variable domain is GAGVSQSPRYKVAKRGQDVALRCDPISGHVSLFWYQQALGQGPEFLTYFQNEAQLDKSGLPSDRFFAERPEGSVSTLKIQRTQQEDSAVYLCASSFGTYEQYFGPGTRLTVT.

The V and J genes are TRBV4-3 and TRBJ2-1; unclear D gene. The CDR3 length is 16 residues. V lost 0 bases to trimming and J lost 4 bases, with 13 bases between them. The germline gives CDR1 LGHNA, CDR2 YSLEER. The CDR3: CASSQDPQARYNEQFF. CDR3 nucleotides: TGCGCCAGCAGCCAAGATCCCCAGGCCAGATACAATGAGCAGTTCTTC.

The chain is built from TRBV27 and TRBJ1-6; D uncertain. The length of the CDR3 is 18 residues. Germline V lookup: CDR1 MNHEY, CDR2 SMNVEV (reference sequence). Trimming left V 1 base short and J 0 bases short, with 13 bases between. In nucleotides, the CDR3 is TGTGCCAGCAGTTTATTTCCAGTTTCCACCTCCTATAATTCACCCCTCCACTTT. Its translation: CASSLFPVSTSYNSPLHF.

This clone occurred a few times. CDR3 sequence (DNA): TGTGCCAGCAGAATCAGGGTTCGCAATCAGCCCCAGCATTTT. Amino acid sequence: CASRIRVRNQPQHF. The chain couples TRBV7-2 to TRBJ1-5; tentatively, D is TRBD1 (5 bases). CDR3 length: 14 residues. CDR1 is SGHTA, CDR2 FQGNSA, per germline. The ends were cut back, 6 bases at V and 2 bases at J, with 11 bases in the middle.

CDR3 nucleotide sequence: TGTGCCAGCAGTTTACGGAGATTCTCTGGAAACACCATATATTTT. Translation: CASSLRRFSGNTIYF. J is TRBJ1-3 and V is TRBV6-5; no clear D gene. The length of the CDR3 is 15 residues. V lost 4 bases and J 0 bases, leaving 10 bases between the germline ends. CDR1 and CDR2 (germline): MNHEY, SVGAGI.

This chain links TRBV7-2 with TRBJ1-3; D is unresolved. V dropped 5 bases and J dropped 4 bases, with 9 bases sitting between them. Germline CDR1 is SGHTA and CDR2 is FQGNSA. This CDR3 is built from 13 residues. CDR3 amino acids: CASSRSPGNTIYF. The CDR3 DNA is TGTGCCAGCAGCCGTAGCCCGGGAAACACCATATATTTT.

The chain recombines TRBV4-3 with TRBJ2-1, with a tentative D call TRBD1 (5 bases). This CDR3 contains 12 residues. The germline V gene has CDR1 LGHNA and CDR2 YSLEER. V lost 4 bases to trimming and J lost 10 bases, with 11 bases between them. The CDR3 DNA reads TGCGCCAGCAGCCGCCCCAAGGGGGAGCAGTTCTTC. It specifies CASSRPKGEQFF.